This T cell receptor beta chain was captured by sequencing in a study of T-cell reconstitution after alpha-beta-depleted transplantation in children. Construction of the TCRbeta library involved unique molecular identifiers. TCRdb redid the calling of the PCR reads with MiXCR, one entry per CDR3 protein. The sample has approximately 340,000 distinct CDR3 sequences, around a tenth seen once. V lost 3 bases and J 5 bases, leaving 21 bases between the germline ends. The CDR3 consists of 16 residues. Germline-derived CDR1 and CDR2 are SGHDT and YYEEEE. The source was PBMCs from the stem cell graft donor, collected from the stem cell graft. The chain combines TRBV5-6 with TRBJ2-7, with D possibly matching TRBD2 (5 bases). The TCR was taken from a human donor who donated a stem cell graft to a child with acute lymphoblastic leukemia. The CDR3 loop is CASSSPGWNGVDEQYF. As DNA, the CDR3 is TGTGCCAGCAGCTCACCGGGCTGGAACGGGGTGGACGAGCAGTACTTC.